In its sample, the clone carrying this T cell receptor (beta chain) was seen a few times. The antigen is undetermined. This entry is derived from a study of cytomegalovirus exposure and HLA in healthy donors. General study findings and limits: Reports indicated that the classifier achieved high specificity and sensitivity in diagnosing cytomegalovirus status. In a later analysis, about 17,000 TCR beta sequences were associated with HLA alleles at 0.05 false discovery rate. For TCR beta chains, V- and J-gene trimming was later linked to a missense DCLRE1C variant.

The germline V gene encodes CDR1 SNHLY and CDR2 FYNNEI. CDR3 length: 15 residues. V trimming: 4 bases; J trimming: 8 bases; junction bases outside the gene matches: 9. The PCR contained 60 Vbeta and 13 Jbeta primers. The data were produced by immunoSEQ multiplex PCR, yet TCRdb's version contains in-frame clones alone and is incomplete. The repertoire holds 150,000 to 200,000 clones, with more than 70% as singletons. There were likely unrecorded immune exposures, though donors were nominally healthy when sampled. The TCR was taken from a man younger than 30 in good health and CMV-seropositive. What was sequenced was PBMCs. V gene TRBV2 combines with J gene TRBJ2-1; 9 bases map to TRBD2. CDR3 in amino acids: CASSGGPSGIHEQFF. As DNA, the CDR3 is TGTGCCAGCAGTGGGGGGCCTAGCGGGATCCATGAGCAGTTCTTC.